The entry that follows covers one T cell receptor beta chain sequence. Its specificity is unknown. Measured with immunoSEQ multiplex PCR; TCRdb has only the in-frame clones, and not every one. The sample includes 150,000 or so clones, approximately 91% of them seen just once. This sample stems from a study of T cell responses to AZD1222 COVID-19 vaccine. Trimming stripped 4 bases from V and 5 bases from J, with 12 bases between. CDR1 SNHLY and CDR2 FYNNEI come from the germline V gene. This CDR3 contains 14 residues. Study-wide findings and caveats: In all cases, repertoires were sampled only after the peak T cell response. Baseline testing showed seropositivity in only a handful of AZD1222 recipients. There were vaccine-associated CD4 TCRs across spike, dominant at 160-218 and 743-854. After two AZD1222 doses, spike-specific TCR breadth and depth rose versus day 0.

The clonotype comes from an adult in good health. The starting material was peripheral blood, obtained on day 0 of AZD1222 vaccination. The chain recombines TRBV2 with TRBJ1-5; D remains unclear. This CDR3 reads CASSGLRAHQPQHF. The CDR3 coding sequence is TGTGCCAGCAGTGGTCTGAGGGCACATCAGCCCCAGCATTTT.